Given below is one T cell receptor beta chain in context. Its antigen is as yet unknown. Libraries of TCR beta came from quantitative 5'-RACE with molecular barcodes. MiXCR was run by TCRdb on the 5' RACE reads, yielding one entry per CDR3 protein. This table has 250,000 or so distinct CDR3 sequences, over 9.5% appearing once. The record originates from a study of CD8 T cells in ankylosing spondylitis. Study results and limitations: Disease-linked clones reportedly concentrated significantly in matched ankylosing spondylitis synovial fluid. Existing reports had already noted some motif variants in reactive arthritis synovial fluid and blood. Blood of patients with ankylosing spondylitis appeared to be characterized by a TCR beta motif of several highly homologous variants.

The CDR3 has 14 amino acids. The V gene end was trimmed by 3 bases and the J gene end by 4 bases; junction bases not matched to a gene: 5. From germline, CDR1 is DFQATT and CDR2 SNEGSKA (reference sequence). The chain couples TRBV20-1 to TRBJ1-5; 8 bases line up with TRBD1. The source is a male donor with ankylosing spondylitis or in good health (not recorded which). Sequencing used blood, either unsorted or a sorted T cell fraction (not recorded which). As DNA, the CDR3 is TGCAGTGCTAGTCAGGACAGGGAGAATCAGCCCCAGCATTTT. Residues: CSASQDRENQPQHF.